This passage covers 31 T cell receptor beta chains from one sample sequenced in a study of CD8+ T cells in alopecia areata (dated by TCRdb to the late 2010s). The library was prepared using the immunoSEQ multiplex PCR assay. For TCR sequencing, RNA was extracted from every sample and reverse transcribed into cDNA to serve as template. In TCRdb, the immuneACCESS table is reduced to in-frame sequences with V and J assigned. These tables do not hold every clone; where another copy was compared, an unresolved V gene accounts for under half, and the others remain unexplained. Within this sample are 130,000 or so clones, with around 83% of them counted one time only. The top ten constitute around 14% of the sample. This sample's time point label indicates: around 28 days on oral tofacitinib. Read against the paper, the sample's treatment or condition label means: oral pan-JAK inhibitor, 5-10 mg twice daily.

This sample comprised CD8+ T cells sorted from blood, obtained at week 4, from a patient treated with tofacitinib. Receptor source: a human donor with alopecia areata.

Only one count was recorded for this clone. The V and J genes are TRBV7-6 and TRBJ1-1, with D uncertain. V was pared by 10 bases and J by 0 bases, with 9 bases between. Germline V gene sequence: CDR1 SGHVS, CDR2 FNYEAQ. This CDR3 region has 12 residues. Here the CDR3 reads CANSALNTEAFF. CDR3 nucleotides: TGTGCCAACTCGGCCCTGAACACTGAAGCTTTCTTT. Filled out from reference TRBV7-6 and TRBJ1-1, the complete variable domain reads GAGVSQSPRYKVTKRGQDVALRCDPISGHVSLYWYRQALGQGPEFLTYFNYEAQQDKSGLPNDRFSAERPEGSISTLTIQRTEQRDSAMYRCANSALNTEAFFGQGTRLTVV.

The rearrangement uses TRBV27 and TRBJ2-5, with TRBD2 as a possible D gene (5 bases). The CDR3 extends over 16 amino acids. The germline V gene has CDR1 MNHEY and CDR2 SMNVEV (reference sequence). Trimming left V 0 bases short and J 1 base short, with 12 bases between. CDR3 nucleotide sequence: TGTGCCAGCAGTTTATCGGAGGTCCTGGCCCAAGAGACCCAGTACTTC. Encoded protein: CASSLSEVLAQETQYF.

The gene calls are TRBV5-4 and TRBJ2-3; D ambiguous. Germline values: CDR1 SGHNT, CDR2 YYREEE (reference sequence). The CDR3 is 12 residues long. Trimming cost V 0 bases and J 6 bases, with 5 bases left between them. CDR3 DNA: TGTGCCAGCAGCTTGGTGGGGGATACGCAGTATTTT. It yields the protein CASSLVGDTQYF.

The rearrangement uses TRBV29-1 and TRBJ2-1, with D possibly being TRBD2 (6 bases). Germline V gene data show CDR1 as SQVTM and CDR2 as ANQGSEA. With 6 bases removed from V and 9 bases from J, the gap between germline ends came to 18 bases. This CDR3 region has 13 residues. The CDR3 loop is CSVLLRGRSEQFF. CDR3 nucleotides: TGCAGCGTCTTACTTCGGGGGAGGAGTGAGCAGTTCTTC.

The chain combines TRBV6-6 with TRBJ2-7; 11 nucleotides align to TRBD1. V lost 8 bases and J lost 2; bases outside the gene matches: 8. The CDR3 extends over 15 amino acids. Looked up from germline, CDR1 is MNHNY and CDR2 is SVGAGI (reference sequence). CDR3 protein: CASGGPGQGAYEQYF. CDR3 DNA: TGTGCCAGCGGTGGGCCGGGACAGGGGGCCTACGAGCAGTACTTC.

The chain uses TRBV13 and TRBJ2-1; TRBD2 matches 7 bases. There are 17 residues in the CDR3. Per the germline V gene, CDR1 is PRHDT and CDR2 is FYEKMQ (reference sequence). V dropped 3 bases and J dropped 0; count of bases not matched to a gene: 8. DNA for the CDR3: TGTGCCAGCAGCTTCCCCACTAGCGCCACCTCCTACAATGAGCAGTTCTTC. Protein: CASSFPTSATSYNEQFF.

V is TRBV2 and J is TRBJ2-1, with 7 nucleotides matching TRBD1. The trim removed 5 bases at V and 6 bases at J, leaving 7 bases unmatched. This CDR3 spans 14 amino acids. Germline V CDR1 and CDR2: SNHLY, FYNNEI. CDR3 protein: CASSQRGQVNEQFF. In nucleotides, the CDR3 is TGTGCCAGCAGTCAGAGGGGGCAGGTCAATGAGCAGTTCTTC.

This chain connects TRBV5-1 to TRBJ2-7; perhaps TRBD1 as D (6 bases). The CDR3 totals 14 residues. V dropped 0 bases and J dropped 0 bases, with 7 bases sitting between them. Germline V gene lookup returns CDR1 SGHRS and CDR2 YFSETQ. The CDR3 loop reads CASSLGDTSYEQYF. CDR3 nucleotides: TGCGCCAGCAGCTTGGGGGACACCTCCTACGAGCAGTACTTC.

This sequence joins TRBV6-5 and TRBJ2-1; D might be TRBD1 (6 bases). The ends were cut back, 5 bases at V and 0 bases at J, with 11 bases in the middle. This CDR3 is built from 15 residues. Germline CDR1 MNHEY, CDR2 SVGAGI. The CDR3 nucleotides are TGTGCCAGCAGTCAGGGCAGGGGCTCCTACAATGAGCAGTTCTTC. Amino acids: CASSQGRGSYNEQFF.

The chain has TRBV2 and TRBJ1-1, with D hard to call. CDR1 is SNHLY, CDR2 FYNNEI, per germline. Between the trimmed V and J ends, which lost 7 bases and 11 bases, there was a span of 17 bases. The CDR3 is made up of 12 amino acids. The CDR3 loop reads CASKRAALGAFF. In DNA, the CDR3 is TGTGCCAGCAAACGGGCGGCCCTAGGTGCTTTCTTT. The variable domain in full, with the rest retrieved from reference TRBV2 and TRBJ1-1, is EPEVTQTPSHQVTQMGQEVILRCVPISNHLYFYWYRQILGQKVEFLVSFYNNEISEKSEIFDDQFSVERPDGSNFTLKIRSTKLEDSAMYFCASKRAALGAFFGQGTRLTVV.

This clone was detected only a few times. This chain links TRBV29-1 with TRBJ2-7, with D possibly TRBD2 on 6 matching bases. Trimming took 0 bases from V and 4 from J, leaving 19 bases between them. This CDR3 region has 16 residues. Looked up from germline, CDR1 is SQVTM and CDR2 is ANQGSEA. In nucleotides, the CDR3 is TGCAGCGTTGAAGAGAGGGTCTACTCGGGGGAATACGAGCAGTACTTC. Protein: CSVEERVYSGEYEQYF.

The chain is built from TRBV7-9 and TRBJ2-7; no definite D call. The CDR3 has 15 amino acids. The V end lost 4 bases, the J end lost 3 bases, and 16 bases lay between the germline ends. The V gene's germline CDR1 is SEHNR and CDR2 FQNEAQ (reference sequence). CDR3 in amino acids: CASSSPGRNVYEQYF. CDR3 sequence (DNA): TGTGCCAGCAGCTCTCCTGGACGGAACGTCTACGAGCAGTACTTC.

The J gene is TRBJ2-1, the V gene TRBV5-1; D remains unclear. This CDR3 spans 14 amino acids. Germline V gives CDR1 SGHRS, CDR2 YFSETQ. V lost 4 bases to trimming and J lost 6 bases, with 14 bases between them. The DNA for the CDR3 is TGCGCCAGCAGCCCCGTGGGATCTGTCAATGAGCAGTTCTTC. Translated, it gives CASSPVGSVNEQFF.

The rearrangement links TRBV4-1 to TRBJ2-1; 8 bases fit TRBD2. Per the germline V gene, CDR1 is MGHRA and CDR2 is YSYEKL. CDR3 size: 16 residues. J gave up 7 bases and V 1 base, and 9 bases lay outside the gene matches. CDR3 residues: CASSQAPGLGSNEQFF. For the CDR3, the DNA is TGCGCCAGCAGCCAAGCTCCGGGACTAGGGTCGAATGAGCAGTTCTTC.

The chain uses TRBV12-5 and TRBJ2-1; 10 bases are a match to TRBD2. Per the germline V gene, CDR1 is LGHNT and CDR2 is FRNRAP. The CDR3 totals 17 residues. The ends lost 2 bases at V and 4 bases at J; junction bases unmatched: 8. The CDR3 is CASGLPLAGGSYNEQFF. The CDR3 nucleotides read TGTGCTAGTGGTTTGCCCTTAGCGGGAGGAAGTTACAATGAGCAGTTCTTC.

J is TRBJ2-7 and V is TRBV6-1; D remains ambiguous. Deletions cut 3 bases from V and 10 bases from J, with 4 bases between. The CDR3 extends over 9 amino acids. Germline V gene sequence: CDR1 MNHNS, CDR2 SASEGT. CDR3 nucleotide sequence: TGTGCCAGCAGTGACGCACAGTACTTC. Its protein product is CASSDAQYF.

The CDR3 reads CASSLRTPVFDEQFF. The DNA for the CDR3 is TGTGCCAGCAGTTTAAGGACGCCGGTATTCGATGAGCAGTTCTTC. The V gene is TRBV27, the J gene TRBJ2-1; D remains ambiguous. Trimming cost V 2 bases and J 8 bases, with 16 bases left between them. The germline V gene has CDR1 MNHEY and CDR2 SMNVEV (reference sequence). This CDR3 has 15 amino acids.

In its sample, this clone was seen once. This chain joins TRBV11-2 and TRBJ2-1; no clear D gene. With 2 bases removed from V and 5 bases from J, the gap between germline ends came to 1 base. The CDR3 totals 11 residues. Germline loops: CDR1 SGHAT, CDR2 FQNNGV. DNA of the CDR3: TGTGCCAGCAGCTTAAACAATGAGCAGTTCTTC. Its protein product is CASSLNNEQFF.

The V and J genes are TRBV2 and TRBJ2-7; the D is unclear. The CDR3 covers 13 residues. V was cut by 0 bases and J by 0 bases, with 3 bases left in between. The germline V gene has CDR1 SNHLY and CDR2 FYNNEI. The CDR3 DNA sequence: TGTGCCAGCAGTGAAGCTCTCTCCTACGAGCAGTACTTC. Amino acids: CASSEALSYEQYF.

The chain carries TRBV2 and TRBJ2-1; D remains unclear. Deletions cut 2 bases from V and 5 bases from J, with 10 bases between. CDR3 length: 14 residues. The germline V gene encodes CDR1 SNHLY and CDR2 FYNNEI. The CDR3 sequence: CASSENVVHNEQFF. As DNA, the CDR3 is TGTGCCAGCAGTGAAAACGTGGTTCACAATGAGCAGTTCTTC.

This clone showed up just a few times. V and J are TRBV21-1 and TRBJ2-7; TRBD2, as called in the table, went unchecked against the DNA. TRBV21-1 is tagged as a pseudogene. This CDR3 contains 15 residues. The DNA for the CDR3 is TGTGCCAGCAACTCCGGCGGAAACCACTCCTACGAGCAGTACTTC. Amino acids: CASNSGGNHSYEQYF.

The chain uses TRBV25-1 and TRBJ2-1, with 7 bases that match TRBD2. Germline loops: CDR1 MGHDK, CDR2 SYGVNS. The CDR3 extends over 16 amino acids. With 2 bases clipped from V and 0 bases from J, the junction kept 4 bases outside the gene matches. CDR3: CASSEEGGFSYNEQFF. CDR3 in DNA: TGTGCCAGCAGTGAAGAGGGAGGGTTCTCCTACAATGAGCAGTTCTTC.

This chain links TRBV2 with TRBJ2-7; TRBD1 agrees at 9 bases. Germline V gene lookup returns CDR1 SNHLY and CDR2 FYNNEI. CDR3 length: 15 residues. The trim removed 6 bases at V and 0 bases at J, leaving 6 bases unmatched. This CDR3 is CASSAGTGPSYEQYF. The CDR3, as DNA: TGTGCCAGCAGCGCCGGGACAGGGCCCTCCTACGAGCAGTACTTC.

The chain is built from TRBV6-5 and TRBJ2-7; tentative D call: TRBD2 (6 bases). This CDR3 spans 12 amino acids. The V gene's germline CDR1 is MNHEY and CDR2 SVGAGI. The V end lost 10 bases, the J end lost 4 bases, and 14 bases lay between the germline ends. Written as DNA, the CDR3 is TGTGCCACCCGGGACTTTGCGTACGAGCAGTACTTC. Translation gives CATRDFAYEQYF.

The chain recombines TRBV29-1 with TRBJ2-6; TRBD1 aligns across 7 bases. The CDR3 has 17 amino acids. From germline, CDR1 is SQVTM and CDR2 ANQGSEA. Trimming at V came to 5 bases and at J to 1 base, leaving 11 bases not matched to a gene. The CDR3 here is CSVSDRAVESGANVLTF. Here the CDR3 DNA reads TGCAGCGTTTCAGACAGGGCAGTAGAATCTGGGGCCAACGTCCTGACTTTC.

The rearrangement uses TRBV7-9 and TRBJ1-2; D is possibly TRBD1 (5 bases). V was trimmed by 5 bases and J by 4 bases, leaving 20 bases between them. The CDR3 contains 16 residues. Germline V CDR1 and CDR2: SEHNR, FQNEAQ (reference sequence). CDR3 sequence reads: CASSPSGQGASYGYTF. The CDR3 DNA follows: TGTGCCAGCAGCCCCTCAGGGCAGGGAGCCAGCTATGGCTACACCTTC.

The chain recombines TRBV30 with TRBJ2-2; D perhaps matches TRBD1 (6 bases). From germline, CDR1 is GTSNPN and CDR2 SVGIG (reference sequence). V gave up 5 bases and J gave up 5 bases, with 15 bases separating them. The CDR3 has 14 amino acids. CDR3 loop: CAWAPWDTTGELFF. The CDR3 DNA follows: TGTGCCTGGGCCCCCTGGGACACAACCGGGGAGCTGTTTTTT.

The CDR3 here is CASSWKDGPYEQYF. The CDR3 nucleotides read TGCGCCAGCAGCTGGAAGGACGGACCCTACGAGCAGTACTTC. The chain is built from TRBV5-1 and TRBJ2-7; D is ambiguous. Germline CDR1 reads SGHRS; CDR2 reads YFSETQ. The ends were cut back, 3 bases at V and 2 bases at J, with 12 bases in the middle. This CDR3 has 14 amino acids.

In this sample, this clone turned up once. The chain employs TRBV29-1 and TRBJ2-7; D not resolved. CDR1 SQVTM and CDR2 ANQGSEA come from the germline V gene. Trimming took off 1 base at V and 9 bases at J, with 19 bases between the two ends. CDR3 length: 14 residues. In nucleotides, the CDR3 is TGCAGCGTTGAAGGAGGTGTTGTGGGCGGTGGGCAGTACTTC. The encoded protein is CSVEGGVVGGGQYF.

The chain uses TRBV27 and TRBJ1-1; no clear D. The germline gives CDR1 MNHEY, CDR2 SMNVEV (reference sequence). The length of the CDR3 is 13 residues. V lost 3 bases and J lost 4, with 9 bases in between. CDR3 in DNA: TGTGCCAGCAGTTTTGGGTTGGGCACTGAAGCTTTCTTT. Encoded protein: CASSFGLGTEAFF.

The chain is built from TRBV11-2 and TRBJ2-5; 11 bases agree with TRBD2. This CDR3 has 17 residues. The J segment lost 5 bases and the V segment lost 5 bases, leaving 13 bases of the junction unmatched. The germline CDR1 and CDR2 sequences are SGHAT and FQNNGV. This chain's CDR3 is CASSQGTALAGGETQYF. The CDR3 coding sequence is TGTGCCAGCAGCCAAGGAACAGCGTTAGCGGGAGGGGAGACCCAGTACTTC. Looking up the rest from reference TRBV11-2 and TRBJ2-5 gives the full variable domain: EAGVAQSPRYKIIEKRQSVAFWCNPISGHATLYWYQQILGQGPKLLIQFQNNGVVDDSQLPKDRFSAERLKGVDSTLKIQPAKLEDSAVYLCASSQGTALAGGETQYFGPGTRLLVL.